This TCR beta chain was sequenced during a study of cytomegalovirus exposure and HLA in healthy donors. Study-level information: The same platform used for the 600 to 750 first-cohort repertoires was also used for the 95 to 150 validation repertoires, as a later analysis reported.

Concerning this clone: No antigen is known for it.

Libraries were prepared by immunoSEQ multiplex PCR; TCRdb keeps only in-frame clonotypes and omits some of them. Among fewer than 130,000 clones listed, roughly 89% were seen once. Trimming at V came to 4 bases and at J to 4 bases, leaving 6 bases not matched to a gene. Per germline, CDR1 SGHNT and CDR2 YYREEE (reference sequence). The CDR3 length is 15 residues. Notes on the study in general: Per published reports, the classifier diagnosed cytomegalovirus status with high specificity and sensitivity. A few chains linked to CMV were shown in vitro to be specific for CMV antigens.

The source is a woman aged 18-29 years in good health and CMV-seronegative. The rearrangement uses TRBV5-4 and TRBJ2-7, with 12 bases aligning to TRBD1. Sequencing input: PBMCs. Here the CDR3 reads CASSPGTGGTYEQYF. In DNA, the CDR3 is TGTGCCAGCAGCCCCGGGACAGGGGGCACGTACGAGCAGTACTTC.